This T cell receptor (beta chain) derives from a study of blood T cell repertoires in COVID-19. CDR3 length equals 14 residues. Germline assignment: CDR1 DFQATT and CDR2 SNEGSKA (reference sequence). The V end was cut by 3 bases, the J end by 2 bases, with 8 bases between. Original processing methods: By means of reference gene primer amplification, nucleated cell counts were estimated. Assay: immunoSEQ multiplex PCR; the TCRdb copy retains only in-frame clones and omits some. The DNA gave D and trimming, while V, J and clone size come from that table. The sample contains around 210,000 clones, approximately 85% of which appear only once.

The sequencing input was peripheral blood. The chain is built from TRBV20-1 and TRBJ1-6; D remains unclear. This TCR came from a man over 45 with COVID-19, enrolled during active disease. The CDR3 reads CSASGGTYNSPLHF. In nucleotides, the CDR3 is TGCAGTGCTAGTGGCGGGACCTATAATTCACCCCTCCACTTT.